This TCR beta chain was recovered during a study of T-cell reconstitution after alpha-beta-depleted transplantation in children. This clonotype was counted ten times or more. TCRbeta library construction was performed incorporating unique molecular identifiers. One entry per CDR3 protein, called by TCRdb with MiXCR from the PCR reads. The sample carries tens of thousands of distinct CDR3 sequences, approximately 4.4% recorded once. The CDR3 length is 17 residues. Germline CDR1 LGHNA, CDR2 YSLEER. V shed 0 bases, J shed 0 bases, and the junction held 5 bases outside the gene matches. The sequences come from PBMCs, mostly from graft donor cells, collected 180 days after TCRalphabeta/CD19-depleted stem cell transplant. The chain uses TRBV4-3 and TRBJ1-1; 9 nucleotides line up with TRBD1. The TCR sequence derives from a boy younger than two who had a stem cell transplant for acute myeloid leukemia, so the T cells may come from the graft donor. The CDR3 DNA follows: TGCGCCAGCAGCCAAGATTGGGACAGGGAGCTGAACACTGAAGCTTTCTTT. The encoded protein is CASSQDWDRELNTEAFF.